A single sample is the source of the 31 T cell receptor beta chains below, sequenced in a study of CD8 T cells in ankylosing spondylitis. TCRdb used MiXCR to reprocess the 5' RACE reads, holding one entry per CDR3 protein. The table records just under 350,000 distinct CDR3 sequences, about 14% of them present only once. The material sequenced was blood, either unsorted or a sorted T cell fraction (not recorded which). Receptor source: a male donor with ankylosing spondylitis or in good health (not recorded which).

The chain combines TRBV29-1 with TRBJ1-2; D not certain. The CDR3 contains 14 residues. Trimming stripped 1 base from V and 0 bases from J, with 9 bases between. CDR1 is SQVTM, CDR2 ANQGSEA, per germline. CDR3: CSVEVNRANYGYTF. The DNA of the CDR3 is TGCAGCGTTGAAGTGAACAGAGCTAACTATGGCTACACCTTC.

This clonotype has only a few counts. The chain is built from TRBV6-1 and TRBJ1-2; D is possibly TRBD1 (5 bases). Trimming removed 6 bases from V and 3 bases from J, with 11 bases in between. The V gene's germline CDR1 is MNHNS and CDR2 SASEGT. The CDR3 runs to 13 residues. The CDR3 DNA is TGTGCCAGCAGGCTGACAGTTGACTATGGCTACACCTTC. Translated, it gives CASRLTVDYGYTF.

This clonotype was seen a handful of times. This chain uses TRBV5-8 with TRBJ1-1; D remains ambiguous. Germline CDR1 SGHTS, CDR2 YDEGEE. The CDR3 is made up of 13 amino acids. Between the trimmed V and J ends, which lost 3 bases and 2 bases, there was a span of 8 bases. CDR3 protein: CASSSDQNTEAFF. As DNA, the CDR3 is TGTGCCAGCAGCTCTGACCAAAACACTGAAGCTTTCTTT.

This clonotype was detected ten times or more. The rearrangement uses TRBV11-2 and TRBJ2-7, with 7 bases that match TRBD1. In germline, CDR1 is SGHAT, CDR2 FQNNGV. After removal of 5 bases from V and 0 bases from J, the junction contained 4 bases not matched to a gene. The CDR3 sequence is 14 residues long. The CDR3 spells CASSAGGSSYEQYF. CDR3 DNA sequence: TGTGCCAGCAGCGCAGGGGGAAGCTCCTACGAGCAGTACTTC.

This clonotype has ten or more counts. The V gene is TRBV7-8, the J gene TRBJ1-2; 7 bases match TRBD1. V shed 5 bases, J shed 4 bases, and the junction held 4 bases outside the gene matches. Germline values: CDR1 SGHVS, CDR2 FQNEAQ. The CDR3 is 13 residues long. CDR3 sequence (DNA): TGTGCCAGCAGCCGTCGACAGGGCTATGGCTACACCTTC. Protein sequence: CASSRRQGYGYTF.

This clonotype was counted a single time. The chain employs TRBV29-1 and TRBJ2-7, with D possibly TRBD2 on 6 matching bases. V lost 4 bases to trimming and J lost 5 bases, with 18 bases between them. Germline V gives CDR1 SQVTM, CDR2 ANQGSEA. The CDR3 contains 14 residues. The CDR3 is CSVGRGGVGDEQYF. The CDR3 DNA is TGCAGCGTTGGGAGGGGCGGCGTCGGCGACGAGCAGTACTTC.

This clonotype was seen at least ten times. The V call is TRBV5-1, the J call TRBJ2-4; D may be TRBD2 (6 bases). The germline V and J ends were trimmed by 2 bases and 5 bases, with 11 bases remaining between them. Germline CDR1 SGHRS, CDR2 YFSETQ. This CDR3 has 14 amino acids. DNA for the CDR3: TGCGCCAGCAGCTTCGCGGGAAGGGAAAACATTCAGTACTTC. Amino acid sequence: CASSFAGRENIQYF.

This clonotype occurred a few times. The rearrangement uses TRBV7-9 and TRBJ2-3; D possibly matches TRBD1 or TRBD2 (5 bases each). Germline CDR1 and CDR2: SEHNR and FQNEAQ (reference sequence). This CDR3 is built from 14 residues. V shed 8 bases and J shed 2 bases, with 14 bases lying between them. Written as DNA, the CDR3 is TGTGCCAGCGACTCCGGGACCCACACAGATACGCAGTATTTT. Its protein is CASDSGTHTDTQYF.

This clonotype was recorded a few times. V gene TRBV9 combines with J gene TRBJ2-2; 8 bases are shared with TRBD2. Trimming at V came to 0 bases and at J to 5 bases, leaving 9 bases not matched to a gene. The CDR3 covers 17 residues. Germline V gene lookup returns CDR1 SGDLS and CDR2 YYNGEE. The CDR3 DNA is TGTGCCAGCAGCGTAGCGAGTAGCCGGGAGGGAACCGGGGAGCTGTTTTTT. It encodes CASSVASSREGTGELFF.

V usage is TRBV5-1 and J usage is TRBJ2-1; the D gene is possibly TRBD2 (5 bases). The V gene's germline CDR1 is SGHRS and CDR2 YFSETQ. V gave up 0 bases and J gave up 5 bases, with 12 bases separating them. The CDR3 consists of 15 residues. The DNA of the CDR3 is TGCGCCAGCAGCTTGGAGGGCCAGAGGGACAATGAGCAGTTCTTC. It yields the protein CASSLEGQRDNEQFF.

CDR3 sequence reads: CASSPRDTGEKLFF. The DNA for the CDR3 is TGCGCCAGCAGCCCACGGGACACCGGTGAAAAACTGTTTTTT. The genes are TRBV4-1 and TRBJ1-4; weak D call: TRBD1 (6 bases). Germline V gives CDR1 MGHRA, CDR2 YSYEKL. V lost 4 bases and J 7 bases, leaving 13 bases between the germline ends. The CDR3 totals 14 residues.

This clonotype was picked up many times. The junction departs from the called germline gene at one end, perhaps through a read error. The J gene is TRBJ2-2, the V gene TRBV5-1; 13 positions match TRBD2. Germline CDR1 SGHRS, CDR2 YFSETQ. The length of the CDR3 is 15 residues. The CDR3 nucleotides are TGCGCAAGCAGGTGGACTAGCGGGAGTGACGGGGAGCTGTTTTTT. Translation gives CASRWTSGSDGELFF.

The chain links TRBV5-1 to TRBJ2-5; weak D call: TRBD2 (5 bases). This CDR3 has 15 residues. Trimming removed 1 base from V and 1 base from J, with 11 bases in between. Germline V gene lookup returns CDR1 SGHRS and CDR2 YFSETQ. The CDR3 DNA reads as TGCGCCAGCAGCTTGATACCGGGAAGCCAAGAGACCCAGTACTTC. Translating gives CASSLIPGSQETQYF.

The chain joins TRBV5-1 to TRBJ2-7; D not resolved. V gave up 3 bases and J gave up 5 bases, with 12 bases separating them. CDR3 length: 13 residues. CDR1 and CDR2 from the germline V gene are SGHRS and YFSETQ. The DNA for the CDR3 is TGCGCCAGCAGCTCAATCGTCGGCAACGAGCAGTACTTC. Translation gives CASSSIVGNEQYF. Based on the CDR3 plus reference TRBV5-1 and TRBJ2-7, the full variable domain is KAGVTQTPRYLIKTRGQQVTLSCSPISGHRSVSWYQQTPGQGLQFLFEYFSETQRNKGNFPGRFSGRQFSNSRSEMNVSTLELGDSALYLCASSSIVGNEQYFGPGTRLTVT.

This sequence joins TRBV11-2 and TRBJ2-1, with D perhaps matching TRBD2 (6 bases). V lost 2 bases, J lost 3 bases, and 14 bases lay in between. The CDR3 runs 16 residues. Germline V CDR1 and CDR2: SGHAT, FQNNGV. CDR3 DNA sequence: TGTGCCAGCAGCTTACGGGCGGGAACGAGCTACAATGAGCAGTTCTTC. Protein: CASSLRAGTSYNEQFF.

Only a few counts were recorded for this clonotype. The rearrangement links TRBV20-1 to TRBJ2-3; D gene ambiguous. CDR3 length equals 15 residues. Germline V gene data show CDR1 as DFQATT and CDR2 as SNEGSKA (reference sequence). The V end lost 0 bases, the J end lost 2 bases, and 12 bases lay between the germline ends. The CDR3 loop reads CSARDPARPTDTQYF. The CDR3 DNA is TGCAGTGCTAGAGATCCCGCCAGACCCACAGATACGCAGTATTTT.

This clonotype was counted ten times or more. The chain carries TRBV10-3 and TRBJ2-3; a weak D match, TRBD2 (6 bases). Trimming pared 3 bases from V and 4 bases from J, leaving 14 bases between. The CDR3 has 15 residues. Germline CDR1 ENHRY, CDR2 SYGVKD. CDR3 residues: CAISDAVGDSDTQYF. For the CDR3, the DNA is TGTGCCATCAGTGATGCGGTCGGGGACTCAGATACGCAGTATTTT.

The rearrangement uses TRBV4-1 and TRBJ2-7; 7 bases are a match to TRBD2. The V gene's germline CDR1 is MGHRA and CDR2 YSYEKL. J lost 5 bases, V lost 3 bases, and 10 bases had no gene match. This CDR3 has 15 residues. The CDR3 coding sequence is TGCGCCAGCAGCCACGGGGGGAGCAGGGACCACGAGCAGTACTTC. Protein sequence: CASSHGGSRDHEQYF.

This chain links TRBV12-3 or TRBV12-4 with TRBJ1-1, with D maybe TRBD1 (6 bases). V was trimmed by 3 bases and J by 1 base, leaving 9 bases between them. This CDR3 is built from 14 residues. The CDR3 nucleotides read TGTGCCAGCAGTTTGACAGGCCAGAACACTGAAGCTTTCTTT. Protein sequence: CASSLTGQNTEAFF.

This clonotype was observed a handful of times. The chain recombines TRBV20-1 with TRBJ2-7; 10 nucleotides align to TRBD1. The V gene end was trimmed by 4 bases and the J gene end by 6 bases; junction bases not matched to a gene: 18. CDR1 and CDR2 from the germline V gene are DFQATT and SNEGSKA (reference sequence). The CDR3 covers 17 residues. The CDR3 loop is CSANLYQPGQGSPEQYF. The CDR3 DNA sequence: TGCAGTGCTAACCTCTATCAGCCGGGACAGGGGTCCCCCGAGCAGTACTTC.

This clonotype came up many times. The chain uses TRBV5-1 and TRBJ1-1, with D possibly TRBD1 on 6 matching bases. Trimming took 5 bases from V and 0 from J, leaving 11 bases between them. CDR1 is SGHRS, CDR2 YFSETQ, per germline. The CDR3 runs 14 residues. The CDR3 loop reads CASSGGGMNTEAFF. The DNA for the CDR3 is TGCGCCAGCAGTGGAGGGGGGATGAACACTGAAGCTTTCTTT.

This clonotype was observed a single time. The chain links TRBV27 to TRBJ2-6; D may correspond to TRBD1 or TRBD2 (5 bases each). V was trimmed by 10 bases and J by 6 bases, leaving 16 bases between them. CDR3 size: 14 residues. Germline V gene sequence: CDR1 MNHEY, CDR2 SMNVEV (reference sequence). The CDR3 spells CATPSGAQANVLTF. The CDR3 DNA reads TGTGCCACCCCATCCGGGGCCCAGGCCAACGTCCTGACTTTC.

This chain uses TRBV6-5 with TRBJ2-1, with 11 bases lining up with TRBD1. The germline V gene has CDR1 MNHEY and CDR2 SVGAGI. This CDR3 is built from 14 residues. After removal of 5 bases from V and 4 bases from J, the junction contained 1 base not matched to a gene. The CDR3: CASSRDRGYNEQFF. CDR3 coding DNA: TGTGCCAGCAGTCGGGACAGGGGGTACAATGAGCAGTTCTTC.

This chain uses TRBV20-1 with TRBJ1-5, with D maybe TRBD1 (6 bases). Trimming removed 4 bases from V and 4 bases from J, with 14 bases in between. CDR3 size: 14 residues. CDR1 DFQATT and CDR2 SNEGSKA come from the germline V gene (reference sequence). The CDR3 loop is CSAKPQGLNQPQHF. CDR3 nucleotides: TGCAGTGCTAAGCCCCAGGGGTTGAATCAGCCCCAGCATTTT.

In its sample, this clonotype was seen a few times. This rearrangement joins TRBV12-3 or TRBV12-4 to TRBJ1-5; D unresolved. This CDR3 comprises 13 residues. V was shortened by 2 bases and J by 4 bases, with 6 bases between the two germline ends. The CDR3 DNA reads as TGTGCCAGCAGTTTACAGGCAAATCAGCCCCAGCATTTT. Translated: CASSLQANQPQHF.

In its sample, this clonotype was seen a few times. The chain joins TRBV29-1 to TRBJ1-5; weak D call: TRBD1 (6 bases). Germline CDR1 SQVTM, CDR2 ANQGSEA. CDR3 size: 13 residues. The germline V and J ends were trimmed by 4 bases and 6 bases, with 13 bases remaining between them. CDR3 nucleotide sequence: TGCAGCGTTGTGGCGGAAGGGGGTCAGCCCCAGCATTTT. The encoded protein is CSVVAEGGQPQHF.

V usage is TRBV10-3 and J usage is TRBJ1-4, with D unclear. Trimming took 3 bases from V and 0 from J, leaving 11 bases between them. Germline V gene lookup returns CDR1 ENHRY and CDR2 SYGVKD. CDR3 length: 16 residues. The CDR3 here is CAISEIKLSTNEKLFF. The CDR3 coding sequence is TGTGCCATCAGTGAAATTAAGCTTTCAACTAATGAAAAACTGTTTTTT.

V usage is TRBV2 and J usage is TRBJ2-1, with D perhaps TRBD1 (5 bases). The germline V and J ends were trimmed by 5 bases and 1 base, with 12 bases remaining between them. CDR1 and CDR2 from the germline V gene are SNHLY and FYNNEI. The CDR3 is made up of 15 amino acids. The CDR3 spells CASSSDSNSYNEQFF. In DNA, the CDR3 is TGTGCCAGCAGTAGTGACAGCAATTCCTACAATGAGCAGTTCTTC.

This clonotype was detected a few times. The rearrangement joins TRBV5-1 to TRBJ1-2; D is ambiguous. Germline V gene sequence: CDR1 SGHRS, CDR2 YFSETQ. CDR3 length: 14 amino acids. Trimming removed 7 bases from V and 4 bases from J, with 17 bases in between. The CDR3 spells CASAPGNPLYGYTF. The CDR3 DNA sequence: TGCGCCAGCGCCCCCGGAAACCCCCTCTATGGCTACACCTTC.

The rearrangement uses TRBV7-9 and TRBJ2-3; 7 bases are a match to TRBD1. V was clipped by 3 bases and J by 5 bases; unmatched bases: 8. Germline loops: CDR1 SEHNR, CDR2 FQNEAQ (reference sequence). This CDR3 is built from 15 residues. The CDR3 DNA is TGTGCCAGCAGCTTTCAGACAGGGCTGGAAGATACGCAGTATTTT. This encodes CASSFQTGLEDTQYF.

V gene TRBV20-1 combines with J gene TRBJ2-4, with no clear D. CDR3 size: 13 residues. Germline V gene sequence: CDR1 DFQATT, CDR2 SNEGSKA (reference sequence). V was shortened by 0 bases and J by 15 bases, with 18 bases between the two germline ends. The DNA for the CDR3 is TGCAGTGCTAGAGAGGATAGAGGTCCGGAGCTGTACTTC. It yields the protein CSAREDRGPELYF.